This T cell receptor beta chain was profiled in a study of PD-L1 blockade in urothelial cancer. This clone appeared once. Time point meaning: pretreatment peripheral blood. Sequencing was performed with immunoSEQ multiplex PCR; in TCRdb, only in-frame clones are kept and a portion is missing. The sample shows some 71,000 clones, around 86% of them seen only once. This receptor was identified in a man aged 60 to 75 with urothelial cancer. The starting material was PBMCs, obtained around atezolizumab (anti-PD-L1) treatment.

CDR3 bases: TGTGCCAGCAGTTACACGGAGCGAGCCAAAAACATTCAGTACTTC. This gives the protein CASSYTERAKNIQYF. The chain carries TRBV6-5 and TRBJ2-4; unclear D gene. The CDR3 has 15 amino acids. Between the trimmed V and J ends, which lost 2 bases and 0 bases, there was a span of 8 bases. Germline V gene data show CDR1 as MNHEY and CDR2 as SVGAGI.